This TCR beta chain was sequenced during a study of blood T cells in healthy people across ages. This clonotype showed up many times. A minimum of 6 million PBMCs was isolated per sample. A second PCR, run for roughly 7 to 12 cycles, used a sample-barcoded 5' primer plus a J-beta primer mix. One entry per CDR3 protein results from TCRdb running MiXCR on the 5' RACE reads. The profile covers 1.6 million or so distinct CDR3 sequences, with roughly a third appearing a single time and over 9% taken by the ten largest. Trimming left V 3 bases short and J 2 bases short, with 9 bases between. Germline V gene data show CDR1 as SEHNR and CDR2 as FQNEAQ (reference sequence). The CDR3 is 14 residues long.

This chain connects TRBV7-9 to TRBJ2-3; D may be TRBD2 (5 bases). The receptor was derived from a woman aged 25 to 39 in good health. Sequences were obtained from blood. The CDR3 spells CASSFLANTDTQYF. The CDR3 nucleotides are TGTGCCAGCAGCTTCCTAGCCAACACAGATACGCAGTATTTT.